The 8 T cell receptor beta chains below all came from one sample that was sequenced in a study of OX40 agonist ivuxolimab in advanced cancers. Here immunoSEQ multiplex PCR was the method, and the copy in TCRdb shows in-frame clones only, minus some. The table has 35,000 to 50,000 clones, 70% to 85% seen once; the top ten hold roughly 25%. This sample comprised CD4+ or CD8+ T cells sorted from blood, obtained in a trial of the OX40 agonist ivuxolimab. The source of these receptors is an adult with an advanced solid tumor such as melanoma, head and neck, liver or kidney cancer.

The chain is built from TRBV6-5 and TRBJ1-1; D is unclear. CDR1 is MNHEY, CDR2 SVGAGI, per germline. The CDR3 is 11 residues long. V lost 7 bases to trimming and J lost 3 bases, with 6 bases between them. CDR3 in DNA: TGTGCCAGCAAAAGGGACACTGAAGCTTTCTTT. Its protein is CASKRDTEAFF.

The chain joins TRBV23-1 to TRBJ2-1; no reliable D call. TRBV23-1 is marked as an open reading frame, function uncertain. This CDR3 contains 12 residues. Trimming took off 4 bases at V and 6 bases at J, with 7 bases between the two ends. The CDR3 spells CASSPCTNEQFF. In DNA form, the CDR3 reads TGCGCCAGCAGTCCCTGCACCAATGAGCAGTTCTTC.

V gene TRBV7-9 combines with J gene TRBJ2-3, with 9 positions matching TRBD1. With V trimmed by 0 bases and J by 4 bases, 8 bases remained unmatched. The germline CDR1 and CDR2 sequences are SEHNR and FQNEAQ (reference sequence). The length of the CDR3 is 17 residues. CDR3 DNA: TGTGCCAGCAGCTTAGCGGTGGGACAGGGTCTGTCAGATACGCAGTATTTT. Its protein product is CASSLAVGQGLSDTQYF.

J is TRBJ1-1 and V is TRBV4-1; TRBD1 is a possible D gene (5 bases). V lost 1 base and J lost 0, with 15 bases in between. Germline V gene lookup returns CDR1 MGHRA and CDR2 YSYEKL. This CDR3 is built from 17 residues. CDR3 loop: CASSQGTGARVNTEAFF. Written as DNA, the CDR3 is TGCGCCAGCAGCCAAGGAACAGGCGCGCGGGTGAACACTGAAGCTTTCTTT.

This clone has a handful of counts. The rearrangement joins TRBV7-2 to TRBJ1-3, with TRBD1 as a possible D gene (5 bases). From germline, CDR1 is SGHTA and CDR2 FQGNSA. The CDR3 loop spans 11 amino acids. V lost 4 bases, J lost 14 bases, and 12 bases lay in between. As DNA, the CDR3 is TGTGCCAGCAGCTCGGGACTGTCCCTATATTTT. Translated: CASSSGLSLYF.

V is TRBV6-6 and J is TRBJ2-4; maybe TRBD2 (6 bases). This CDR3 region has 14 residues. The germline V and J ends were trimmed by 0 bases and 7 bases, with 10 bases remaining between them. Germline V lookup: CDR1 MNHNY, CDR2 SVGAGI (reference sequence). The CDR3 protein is CASSYSEGMNIQYF. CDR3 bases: TGTGCCAGCAGTTACTCGGAGGGTATGAACATTCAGTACTTC.

DNA of the CDR3: TGCAGCGTTGGAGGAGGGCAGGGAGGTACTAATGAAAAACTGTTTTTT. Its protein product is CSVGGGQGGTNEKLFF. The V gene is TRBV29-1, the J gene TRBJ1-4, with a weak D call TRBD1 (5 bases). The CDR3 runs 16 residues. Germline lookup yields CDR1 SQVTM and CDR2 ANQGSEA. V lost 4 bases and J 2 bases, leaving 17 bases between the germline ends.

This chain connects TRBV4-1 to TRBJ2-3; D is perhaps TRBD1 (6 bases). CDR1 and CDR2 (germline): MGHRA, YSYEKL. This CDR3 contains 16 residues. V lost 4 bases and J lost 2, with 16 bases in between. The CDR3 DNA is TGCGCCAGCAGCCCTAGGACTCAGGGGTCCACAGATACGCAGTATTTT. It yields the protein CASSPRTQGSTDTQYF.